This TCR beta chain derives from a study of early T cells in non-severe SARS-CoV-2 infection. As for the study in general: Alpha and beta chains were unpaired, from unsorted whole-blood bulk RNA. Study findings and constraints: Comparison of clonotypes with VDJdb favored anti-spike CD8 responses while missing private and CD4 specificities.

Each single cDNA molecule received a unique molecular identifier. TCRdb analysed the 5' RACE reads with MiXCR anew, one entry per CDR3 protein. The sample includes 40,000 to 55,000 distinct CDR3 sequences, more than 9% seen only once; the top ten take 15% to 20%. V trimming: 3 bases; J trimming: 1 base; junction bases outside the gene matches: 4. The CDR3 consists of 15 residues. Per the germline V gene, CDR1 is LGHNA and CDR2 is YNFKEQ. As concerns this clonotype: What it binds is unknown.

The source material was whole blood. The V call is TRBV4-2, the J call TRBJ2-5, with 8 bases aligning to TRBD2. This sequence was found in an adult who was a healthcare worker with PCR-confirmed SARS-CoV-2 infection or an uninfected control (not recorded which). The CDR3 loop reads CASSHFSGVQETQYF. CDR3 bases: TGTGCCAGCAGCCATTTTAGCGGGGTCCAAGAGACCCAGTACTTC.